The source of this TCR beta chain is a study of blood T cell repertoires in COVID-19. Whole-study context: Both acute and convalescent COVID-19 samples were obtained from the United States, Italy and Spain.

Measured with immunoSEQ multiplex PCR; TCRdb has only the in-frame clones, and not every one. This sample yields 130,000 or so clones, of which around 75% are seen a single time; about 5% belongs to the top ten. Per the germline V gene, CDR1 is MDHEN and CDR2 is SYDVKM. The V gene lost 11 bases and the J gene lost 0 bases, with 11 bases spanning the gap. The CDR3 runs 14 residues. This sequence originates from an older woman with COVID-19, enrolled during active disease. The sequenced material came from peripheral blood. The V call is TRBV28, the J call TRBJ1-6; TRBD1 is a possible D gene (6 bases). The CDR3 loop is CAAQGPSYNSPLHF. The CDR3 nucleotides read TGTGCCGCTCAGGGGCCCTCCTATAATTCACCCCTCCACTTT.